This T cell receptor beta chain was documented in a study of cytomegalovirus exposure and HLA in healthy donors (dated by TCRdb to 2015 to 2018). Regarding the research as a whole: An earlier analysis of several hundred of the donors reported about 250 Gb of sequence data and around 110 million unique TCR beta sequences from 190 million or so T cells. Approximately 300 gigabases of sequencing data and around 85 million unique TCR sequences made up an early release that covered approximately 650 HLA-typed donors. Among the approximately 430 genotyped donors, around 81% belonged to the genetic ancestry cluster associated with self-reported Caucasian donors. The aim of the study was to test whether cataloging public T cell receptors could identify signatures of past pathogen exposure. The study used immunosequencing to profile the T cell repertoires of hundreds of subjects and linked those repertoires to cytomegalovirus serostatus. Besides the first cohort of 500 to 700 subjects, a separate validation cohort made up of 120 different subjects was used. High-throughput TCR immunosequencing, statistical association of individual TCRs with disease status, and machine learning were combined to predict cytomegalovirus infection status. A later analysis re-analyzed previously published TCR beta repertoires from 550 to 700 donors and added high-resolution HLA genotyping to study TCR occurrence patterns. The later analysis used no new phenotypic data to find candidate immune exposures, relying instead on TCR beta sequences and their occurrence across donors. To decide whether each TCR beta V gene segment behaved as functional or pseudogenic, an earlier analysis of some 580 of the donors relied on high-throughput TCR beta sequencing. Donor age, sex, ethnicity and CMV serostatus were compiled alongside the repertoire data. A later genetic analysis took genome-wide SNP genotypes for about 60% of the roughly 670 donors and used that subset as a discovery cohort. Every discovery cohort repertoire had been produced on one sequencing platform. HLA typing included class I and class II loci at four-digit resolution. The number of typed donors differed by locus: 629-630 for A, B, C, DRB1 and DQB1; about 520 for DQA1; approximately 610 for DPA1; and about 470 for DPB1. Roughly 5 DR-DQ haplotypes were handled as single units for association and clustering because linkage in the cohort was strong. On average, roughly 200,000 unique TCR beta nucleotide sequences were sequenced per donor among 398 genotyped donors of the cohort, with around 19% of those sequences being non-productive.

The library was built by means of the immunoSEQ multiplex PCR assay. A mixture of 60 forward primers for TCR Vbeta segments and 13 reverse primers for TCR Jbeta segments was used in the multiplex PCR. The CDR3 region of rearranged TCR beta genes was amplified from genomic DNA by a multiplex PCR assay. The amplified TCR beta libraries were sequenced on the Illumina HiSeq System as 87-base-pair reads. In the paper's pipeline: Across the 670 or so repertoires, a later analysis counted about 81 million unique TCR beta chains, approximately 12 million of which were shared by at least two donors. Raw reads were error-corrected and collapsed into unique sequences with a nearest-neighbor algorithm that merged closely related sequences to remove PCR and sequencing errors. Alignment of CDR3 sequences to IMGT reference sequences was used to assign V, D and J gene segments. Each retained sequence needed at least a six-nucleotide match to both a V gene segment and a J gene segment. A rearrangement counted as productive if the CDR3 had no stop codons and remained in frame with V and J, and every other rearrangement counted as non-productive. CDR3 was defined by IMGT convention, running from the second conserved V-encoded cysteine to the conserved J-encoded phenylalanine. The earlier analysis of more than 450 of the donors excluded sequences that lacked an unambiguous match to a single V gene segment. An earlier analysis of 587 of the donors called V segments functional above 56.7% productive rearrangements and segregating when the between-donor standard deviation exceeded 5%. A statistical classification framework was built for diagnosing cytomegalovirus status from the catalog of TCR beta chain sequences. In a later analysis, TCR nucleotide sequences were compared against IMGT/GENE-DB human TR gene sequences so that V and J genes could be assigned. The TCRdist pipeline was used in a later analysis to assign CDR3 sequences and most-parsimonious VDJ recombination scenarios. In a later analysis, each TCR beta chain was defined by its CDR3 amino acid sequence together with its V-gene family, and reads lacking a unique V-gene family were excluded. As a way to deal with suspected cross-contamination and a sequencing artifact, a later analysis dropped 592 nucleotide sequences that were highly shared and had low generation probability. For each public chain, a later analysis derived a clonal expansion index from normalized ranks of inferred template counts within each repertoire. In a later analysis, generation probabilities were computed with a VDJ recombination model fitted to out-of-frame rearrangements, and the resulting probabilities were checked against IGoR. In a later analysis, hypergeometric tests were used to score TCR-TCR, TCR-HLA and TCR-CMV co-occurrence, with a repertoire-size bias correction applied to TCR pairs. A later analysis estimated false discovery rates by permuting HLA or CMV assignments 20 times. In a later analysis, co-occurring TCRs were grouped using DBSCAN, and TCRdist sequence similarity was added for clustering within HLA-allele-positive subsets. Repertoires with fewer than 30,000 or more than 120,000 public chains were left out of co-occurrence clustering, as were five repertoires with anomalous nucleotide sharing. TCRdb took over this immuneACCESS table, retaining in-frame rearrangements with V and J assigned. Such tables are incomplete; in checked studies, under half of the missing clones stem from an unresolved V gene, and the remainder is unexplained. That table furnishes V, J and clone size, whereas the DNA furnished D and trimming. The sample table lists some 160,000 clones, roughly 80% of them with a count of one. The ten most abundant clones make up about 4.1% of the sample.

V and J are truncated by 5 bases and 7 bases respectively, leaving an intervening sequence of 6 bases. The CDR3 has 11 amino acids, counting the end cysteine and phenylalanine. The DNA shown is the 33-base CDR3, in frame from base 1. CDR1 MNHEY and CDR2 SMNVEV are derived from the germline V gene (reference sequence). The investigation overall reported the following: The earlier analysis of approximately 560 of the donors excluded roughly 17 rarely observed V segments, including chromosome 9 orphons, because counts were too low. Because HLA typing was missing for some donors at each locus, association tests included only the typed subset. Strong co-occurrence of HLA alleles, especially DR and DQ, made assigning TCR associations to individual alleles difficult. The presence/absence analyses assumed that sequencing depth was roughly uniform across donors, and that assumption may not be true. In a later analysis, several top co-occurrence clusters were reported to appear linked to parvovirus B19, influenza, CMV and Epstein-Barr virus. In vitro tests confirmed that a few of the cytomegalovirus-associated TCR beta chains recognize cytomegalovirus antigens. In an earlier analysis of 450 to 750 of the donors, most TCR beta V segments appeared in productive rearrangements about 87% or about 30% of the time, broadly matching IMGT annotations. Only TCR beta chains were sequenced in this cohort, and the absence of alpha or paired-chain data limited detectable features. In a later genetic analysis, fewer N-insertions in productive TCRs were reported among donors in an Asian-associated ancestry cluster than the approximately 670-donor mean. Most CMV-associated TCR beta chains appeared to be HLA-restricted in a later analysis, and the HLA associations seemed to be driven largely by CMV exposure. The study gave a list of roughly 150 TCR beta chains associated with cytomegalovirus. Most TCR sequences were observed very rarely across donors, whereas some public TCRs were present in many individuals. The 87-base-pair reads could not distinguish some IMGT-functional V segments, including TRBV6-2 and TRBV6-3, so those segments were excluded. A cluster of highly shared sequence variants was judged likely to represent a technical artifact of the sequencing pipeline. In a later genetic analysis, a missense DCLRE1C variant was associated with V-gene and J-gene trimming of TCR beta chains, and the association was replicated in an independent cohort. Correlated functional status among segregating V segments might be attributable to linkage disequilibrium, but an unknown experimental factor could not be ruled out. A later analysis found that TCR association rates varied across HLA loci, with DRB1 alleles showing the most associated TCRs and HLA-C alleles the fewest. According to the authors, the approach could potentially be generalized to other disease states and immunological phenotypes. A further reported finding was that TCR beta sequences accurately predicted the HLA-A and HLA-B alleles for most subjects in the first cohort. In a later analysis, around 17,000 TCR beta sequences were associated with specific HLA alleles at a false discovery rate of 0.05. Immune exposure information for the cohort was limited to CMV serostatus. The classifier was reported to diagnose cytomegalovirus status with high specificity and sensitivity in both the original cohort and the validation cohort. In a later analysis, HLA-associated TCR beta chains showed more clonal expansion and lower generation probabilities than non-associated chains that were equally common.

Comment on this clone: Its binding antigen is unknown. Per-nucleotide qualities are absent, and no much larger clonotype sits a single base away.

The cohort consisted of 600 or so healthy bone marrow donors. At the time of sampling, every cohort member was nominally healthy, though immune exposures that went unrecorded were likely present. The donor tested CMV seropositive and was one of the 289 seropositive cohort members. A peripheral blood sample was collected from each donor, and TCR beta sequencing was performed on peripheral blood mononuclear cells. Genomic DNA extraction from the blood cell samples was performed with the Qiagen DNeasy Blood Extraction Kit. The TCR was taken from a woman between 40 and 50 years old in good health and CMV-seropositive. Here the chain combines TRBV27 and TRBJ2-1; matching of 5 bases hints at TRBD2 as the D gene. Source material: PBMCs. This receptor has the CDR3 CASSRENEQFF. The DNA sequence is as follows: TGTGCCAGCAGTAGGGAGAATGAGCAGTTCTTC.